Included here is one T cell receptor beta chain sequence, with context. The antigen is undetermined. Sequencing was performed with immunoSEQ multiplex PCR; in TCRdb, only in-frame clones are kept and a portion is missing. The data show approximately 60,000 clones, over 70% seen once. These data belong to a study of T cell responses to AZD1222 COVID-19 vaccine. The CDR3 is 11 amino acids. Trimming removed 9 bases from V and 9 bases from J, with 12 bases in between. Germline CDR1 reads MGHRA; CDR2 reads YSYEKL. General observations from the study: Spike-specific TCR repertoires showed rising breadth and depth after two AZD1222 doses.

The clonotype was recovered from an adult in good health. The J gene is TRBJ2-1, the V gene TRBV4-1; D is possibly TRBD1 (6 bases). Sequenced material: peripheral blood, taken on day 0 of AZD1222 vaccination. The CDR3 reads CASTGLAEQFF. CDR3 in DNA: TGCGCCAGTACAGGGCTGGCTGAGCAGTTCTTC.